Sequencing of this T cell receptor (beta chain) was carried out in a study of Ad26.COV2.S vaccination and SARS-CoV-2 variants (dated by TCRdb to the early 2020s). The study in broad terms: Donors in the vaccine arm were drawn from COV1001, a multicentre, randomized, double-blind, placebo-controlled phase I-IIa trial testing Ad26.COV2.S in healthy adults. Participants in the trial were split at random into five groups of five each, receiving low-dose or high-dose Ad26.COV2.S once or twice, or else placebo on both occasions. Sequencing of the TCRbeta repertoire served to evaluate the specificity and breadth of SARS-CoV-2-reactive T cell receptors following Ad26.COV2.S vaccination. Blinding of investigators to trial group allocation was maintained during experiments and outcome assessment. A total of 32 samples were included in the TCR-sequenced set, comprising approximately 20 Ad26.COV2.S vaccine recipients, 5 placebo recipients and 8 SARS-CoV-2 convalescent individuals. Ad26.COV2.S was administered intramuscularly at a dose of 5x10^10 or 1x10^11 viral particles, either as one shot or as two shots given 56 days apart. The full study reports these points: The authors noted that the TCR breadth and depth analyses may have underestimated total T cell responses. Substantial breadth of spike-specific CD8+ and CD4+ T cell responses was reported after vaccination. Vaccine and placebo recipients had similar non-spike TCR breadth, a finding consistent with the vaccine containing only spike. Comparing responses between vaccine doses or regimens was not something the study was powered to do. Compared with placebo recipients, Ad26.COV2.S recipients showed higher spike-specific TCR breadth (P = 0.0014).

The immunoSEQ Assay was used to sequence TCRbeta CDR3 regions. After extraction, genomic DNA underwent amplification by bias-controlled multiplex PCR, followed by high-throughput sequencing. The study's own analysis went as follows. To quantify the absolute abundance of each unique TCRbeta CDR3 region, sequences were collapsed and filtered. Usable DNA was measured by amplifying reference genes present in all nucleated cells, and TCRbeta template counts were normalized to that usable DNA to estimate T cell fraction. Repertoire TCRs were annotated as SARS-CoV-2-specific when V gene, CDR3 amino acid sequence and J gene were exactly matched to a known reactive TCR set. The reference SARS-CoV-2 TCR set was derived from MIRA and filtered for enrichment in COVID-19-positive ImmuneCODE repertoires, a step that removed public or cross-reactive TCRs. Using the MIRA antigens, annotated TCRs were further analysed by specific ORF or by position within an ORF. Breadth was defined as annotated unique rearrangements over total unique productive rearrangements; depth was the summed frequency of those rearrangements. Group comparisons of TCR breadth used two-sided Wilcoxon rank-sum tests. The table was pulled from immuneACCESS by TCRdb, which kept in-frame rearrangements only. Such tables lose some clones; where checked, under half of the loss comes from unresolved V genes, and the rest has no known cause. That table is the source of V, J and clone size, and D and trimming were worked out from the DNA. The sample profile shows about 320,000 clones; more than 70% of them were found once. The biggest ten clones account for more than 1.5% of the sample.

The treatment or condition label here, explained by the study, means: roughly 20 received Ad26.COV2.S at low or high dose, single or two shots; a few received placebo; per-sample allocation not given. For vaccine and placebo recipients, repertoires were sequenced using samples collected on day 63 after the first injection. In Cohort 1b, some 25 adults aged 18-55 years were enrolled at a single site in Boston, USA, between 29 July and 7 August 2020. Ad26.COV2.S was a replication-incompetent adenovirus type 26 vector that expressed a prefusion-stabilized SARS-CoV-2 spike protein derived from the original Wuhan strain. The germline V gene supplies CDR1 MGHRA and CDR2 YSYEKL. Inclusive of the bounding cysteine and phenylalanine, the CDR3 is 18 residues long. Just the 54-base CDR3 DNA is kept, in frame starting at base 1. Trimming removed 1 base from V and 2 bases from J; the gene matches leave 10 bases unexplained.

As regards this clone: This receptor's antigen is unknown. Qualities for individual bases were not recorded, and no much larger clone is one base off.

The sequence links TRBV4-1 to TRBJ2-1, with 8 bases aligning to TRBD2. This clonotype originated in a person between 18 and 65 years old who received the Ad26.COV2.S COVID-19 vaccine or a placebo. Sequencing used peripheral blood, obtained in a trial of Ad26.COV2.S vaccine versus placebo. The CDR3 here reads CASSQGGRAGVPYNEQFF. The DNA reads as follows: TGCGCCAGCAGCCAAGGGGGTCGAGCGGGGGTCCCCTACAATGAGCAGTTCTTC.